The rows below give T cell receptor beta chains drawn from one sample of a study of response to subunit inactivated influenza vaccine. Using its own MiXCR run on the RT-PCR reads, TCRdb lists one record per CDR3 protein. The sample includes 800,000 to 1,000,000 distinct CDR3 sequences, about 20% of them seen just once. The source material was PBMCs from blood, sampled 5 to 6 days after vaccination. The receptors were sampled from a man aged 50 to 60 who received an inactivated influenza vaccine. CDR3s leave out the opening cysteine and the closing phenylalanine or tryptophan.

J gene	V gene	CDR3 protein
TRBJ2-6	TRBV3-1	ASSQVRNSGANVLT
TRBJ2-7	TRBV4-1	ASSQRTGAAYEQY
TRBJ2-4	TRBV11-2	ASSLILRQGFTKNIQY
TRBJ2-7	TRBV7-2	ASSLLGGLSYEQY
TRBJ2-7	TRBV3-1	ASSQVLGTGDKGEQY
TRBJ2-3	TRBV7-2	ASSLERGGPSTDTQY
TRBJ2-2	TRBV7-2	ASVQGARAGELF
TRBJ1-6	TRBV20-1	SARDRGRSYNSPLH
TRBJ2-1	TRBV25-1	ASSDSAPEQF
TRBJ2-3	TRBV6-1	ASSDGTGSTDTQY
TRBJ2-1	TRBV24-1	ATGLAGGLNEQF
TRBJ2-2	TRBV7-2	ASSLGSGTGELF
TRBJ2-1	TRBV5-1	ASSPEGERGGEQF
TRBJ2-1	TRBV10-3	AISLGVAGGRNEQF